The 22 T cell receptor beta chains in this list originate from one sample, sequenced in a study of read filtering for tumor transcriptome and immune sequencing. Molecular barcoded adaptors covering alpha/delta and beta/gamma chains were used on 400 ng RNA. TCRdb passed the reads through MiXCR, listing each CDR3 protein once. The sample holds under 150,000 distinct CDR3 sequences, about 13% seen once. The sequencing input was a population of CD138-negative cells sorted from bone marrow. These receptors were collected from a donor older than 35 with multiple myeloma.

This clonotype came up many times. This chain joins TRBV18 and TRBJ1-1; D not certain. The CDR3 has 12 residues. The germline V and J ends were trimmed by 5 bases and 5 bases, with 9 bases remaining between them. CDR1 KGHSH and CDR2 LQKENI come from the germline V gene. DNA of the CDR3: TGTGCCAGCTCAATCAGGTTAACTGAAGCTTTCTTT. Translation gives CASSIRLTEAFF.

The table lists this clonotype with many counts. The gene calls are TRBV6-2 or TRBV6-3 and TRBJ2-7; 8 bases line up with TRBD1. This CDR3 spans 12 amino acids. V lost 10 bases, J lost 4 bases, and 6 bases stayed unmatched. Looked up from germline, CDR1 is MNHEY and CDR2 is SVGEGT. The CDR3 loop reads CATRTGSYEQYF. The DNA of the CDR3 is TGTGCCACCCGGACAGGGTCGTACGAGCAGTACTTC.

In this sample, this clonotype turned up many times. The CDR3 reads CASSQVGERTGVGEQFF. CDR3 in DNA: TGCGCCAGCAGCCAAGTTGGAGAGCGGACTGGAGTCGGTGAGCAGTTCTTC. The rearrangement joins TRBV4-1 to TRBJ2-1; D may be TRBD2 (5 bases). This CDR3 has 17 residues. Germline assignment: CDR1 MGHRA and CDR2 YSYEKL. V dropped 1 base and J dropped 9 bases, with 22 bases sitting between them.

This clonotype was found a few times. A single base separates this from a much larger clone, so it may be a read error. The genes are TRBV12-3 or TRBV12-4 and TRBJ2-2; TRBD2 agrees at 7 bases. The CDR3 consists of 14 residues. CDR3: CASSLRERTGGLFF. The CDR3 DNA reads as TGTGCCAGCAGTTTGCGGGAGAGGACCGGGGGGCTGTTTTTT.

This clonotype was seen repeatedly, ten times or more. The genes are TRBV4-3 and TRBJ2-7; D might be TRBD2 (5 bases). The V gene lost 3 bases and the J gene lost 0 bases, with 18 bases spanning the gap. CDR3 length equals 17 residues. Germline CDR1 and CDR2: LGHNA and YSLEER. This CDR3 reads CASSHGSTAGSSYEQYF. For the CDR3, the DNA is TGCGCCAGCAGCCACGGTTCCACGGCTGGGAGCTCCTACGAGCAGTACTTC.

This clonotype appeared many times. This chain uses TRBV29-1 with TRBJ2-1; possibly TRBD2 for D (6 bases). CDR3 length: 16 residues. V lost 3 bases to trimming and J lost 0 bases, with 15 bases between them. The germline V gene encodes CDR1 SQVTM and CDR2 ANQGSEA. The CDR3 sequence is CSVDGLALSSYNEQFF. Written as DNA, the CDR3 is TGCAGCGTTGATGGCCTAGCGTTAAGCTCCTACAATGAGCAGTTCTTC.

Regarding this clonotype: A much larger clone sits a single nucleotide away, making a read error possible. The chain couples TRBV7-3 to TRBJ2-1; possible D gene TRBD2, 5 bases. This CDR3 region has 15 residues. Germline V gene lookup returns CDR1 SGHTA and CDR2 FQGTGA. The CDR3 bases are TGTGCCAGCAGCTCGTCCCCAGGAGACTACAATGAGCAGTCCTTC. It encodes CASSSSPGDYNEQSF.

This clonotype showed up many times. The chain recombines TRBV19 with TRBJ2-2; unclear D gene. Germline V lookup: CDR1 LNHDA, CDR2 SQIVND (reference sequence). This CDR3 is 16 amino acids long. V lost 5 bases to trimming and J lost 5 bases, with 18 bases between them. The CDR3 here is CASSVQTGSLTGELFF. The CDR3 DNA follows: TGTGCCAGTAGTGTCCAGACCGGGTCTTTAACCGGGGAGCTGTTTTTT. The variable domain in full, with the rest retrieved from reference TRBV19 and TRBJ2-2, is DGGITQSPKYLFRKEGQNVTLSCEQNLNHDAMYWYRQDPGQGLRLIYYSQIVNDFQKGDIAEGYSVSREKKESFPLTVTSAQKNPTAFYLCASSVQTGSLTGELFFGEGSRLTVL.

This clonotype was picked up a small number of times. This chain uses TRBV9 with TRBJ1-1; 9 bases fit TRBD1. V shed 4 bases, J shed 1 base, and the junction held 8 bases outside the gene matches. Germline CDR1 and CDR2: SGDLS and YYNGEE. This CDR3 is built from 16 residues. CDR3 DNA sequence: TGTGCCAGCAGCCCTAGAGGGGGACAGGGGAACACTGAAGCTTTCTTT. It is translated as CASSPRGGQGNTEAFF.

This clonotype was seen at least ten times. The chain has TRBV7-9 and TRBJ1-2; weak D call: TRBD1 (5 bases). CDR1 SEHNR and CDR2 FQNEAQ come from the germline V gene (reference sequence). With 5 bases removed from V and 0 bases from J, the gap between germline ends came to 10 bases. The CDR3 has 14 residues. The CDR3 region has the DNA TGTGCCAGCAGCCCCCAGGGCGCTAACTATGGCTACACCTTC. This translates into CASSPQGANYGYTF.

This clonotype was recorded at least ten times. The V call is TRBV18, the J call TRBJ2-7; possible D gene TRBD2, 5 bases. The CDR3 has 14 amino acids. Germline CDR1 reads KGHSH; CDR2 reads LQKENI. V was clipped by 0 bases and J by 3 bases, with 9 bases between them. CDR3 nucleotides: TGTGCCAGCTCACCACCGGTAACTAGCTACGAGCAGTACTTC. Its protein product is CASSPPVTSYEQYF.

This clonotype was picked up many times. The V gene is TRBV4-1, the J gene TRBJ2-1, with unresolved D. V was trimmed by 2 bases and J by 0 bases, leaving 8 bases between them. Germline values: CDR1 MGHRA, CDR2 YSYEKL. This CDR3 region has 15 residues. CDR3 sequence: CASSQILSSYNEQFF. Here the CDR3 DNA reads TGCGCCAGCAGCCAAATCCTGAGCTCCTACAATGAGCAGTTCTTC.

This clonotype was found many times. The V and J genes are TRBV5-1 and TRBJ1-1, with TRBD1 as a possible D gene (6 bases). V shed 5 bases and J shed 5 bases, with 16 bases lying between them. CDR3 length: 14 residues. Germline V gives CDR1 SGHRS, CDR2 YFSETQ. The CDR3 here is CASRGTPGGTEAFF. The CDR3 nucleotides are TGCGCCAGCAGGGGGACACCTGGGGGGACTGAAGCTTTCTTT.

This clonotype was recorded at least ten times. The V gene is TRBV9, the J gene TRBJ1-4; tentative D call: TRBD1 (5 bases). Trimming shortened V by 4 bases and J by 4 bases, and 14 bases separated the two germline ends. The CDR3 contains 15 residues. Germline CDR1 SGDLS, CDR2 YYNGEE. CDR3 DNA sequence: TGTGCCAGCAGCCCCCGGAGCGACAGTAATGAAAAACTGTTTTTT. Translated, it gives CASSPRSDSNEKLFF.

This clonotype was seen only once. This sequence may be a read error, since a much larger clone differs from it by one base. This chain uses TRBV7-9 with TRBJ2-1, with 8 bases fitting TRBD1. Germline values: CDR1 SEHNR, CDR2 FQNEAQ (reference sequence). J gave up 5 bases and V 5 bases, and 11 bases lay outside the gene matches. The CDR3 extends over 16 amino acids. The CDR3 nucleotides are TGTGCCAGCAGCACCGCAGGGGGCGCGGTCCACAATGAGCAGTTCTTC. Protein sequence: CASSTAGGAVHNEQFF.

This clonotype was counted at least ten times. The chain combines TRBV19 with TRBJ2-3, with D possibly being TRBD2 (6 bases). V lost 5 bases and J 1 base, leaving 16 bases between the germline ends. This CDR3 has 16 residues. Germline V gene lookup returns CDR1 LNHDA and CDR2 SQIVND (reference sequence). In nucleotides, the CDR3 is TGTGCCAGTAGTGCTTACCGGGGGATTGGCACAGATACGCAGTATTTT. Protein: CASSAYRGIGTDTQYF.

This clonotype was found a few times. This sequence joins TRBV6-1 and TRBJ2-7; no clear D. The V and J ends lost 2 bases and 2 bases respectively, with 10 bases between them. Germline V CDR1 and CDR2: MNHNS, SASEGT. The CDR3 is 14 residues long. CDR3 DNA: TGTGCCAGCAGTGAATTGGGCACCGCCTACGAGCAGTACTTC. The encoded protein is CASSELGTAYEQYF.

In this sample, this clonotype turned up a few times. The DNA is left out, because the CDR3 cannot be placed on it with certainty; the CDR3 is given as TCRdb lists it. The rearrangement links TRBV19 to TRBJ2-1; no check of the table's D call, TRBD2, against the DNA was made. Germline V gives CDR1 LNHDA, CDR2 SQIVND (reference sequence). The CDR3 is 17 residues long, counting both termini. This chain's CDR3 is CASTSETGGGSYNEQFF.

This clonotype was picked up many times. For the CDR3, the DNA is TGCAGTGCTAGAGATGGGGACGGAATCTCCTACGAGCAGTACTTC. Amino acid sequence: CSARDGDGISYEQYF. The chain combines TRBV20-1 with TRBJ2-7; either TRBD1 or TRBD2 may fit D (5 bases each). The CDR3 has 15 amino acids. Germline loops: CDR1 DFQATT, CDR2 SNEGSKA (reference sequence). The V and J ends lost 0 bases and 0 bases respectively, with 12 bases between them.

Comments on this clonotype: A much more abundant neighbour one base away suggests this may be a read error. The gene calls are TRBV12-3 or TRBV12-4 and TRBJ1-1; 7 bases fit TRBD1. The CDR3 length is 20 residues. V was pared by 6 bases and J by 1 base, with 23 bases of the junction left unmatched. The CDR3 DNA follows: TGTGCCAGCAGACCTCCCGGGACAGAGAGTAGATTGGGCCAGAACACTGAAGCTTTCTTT. Translation: CASRPPGTESRLGQNTEAFF.

The table lists this clonotype with a count of one. One end of the junction is discordant with germline, which a read error may explain. The chain combines TRBV6-5 with TRBJ2-1; 7 nucleotides line up with TRBD2. The CDR3 has 17 amino acids. Germline lookup yields CDR1 MNHEY and CDR2 SVGAGI. In DNA, the CDR3 is TGTGCCAGCAGTCGTTACAGACCAGCGGGAACCTACAATGAGCAGTCCTTC. This sequence encodes CASSRYRPAGTYNEQSF.

This clonotype was seen repeatedly, ten times or more. The chain employs TRBV3-1 and TRBJ2-1; D unclear. This CDR3 comprises 14 residues. Deletions cut 4 bases from V and 8 bases from J, with 15 bases between. CDR1 LGHDT and CDR2 YNNKEL come from the germline V gene (reference sequence). The CDR3: CASSPIRTGDEQFF. Here the CDR3 DNA reads TGTGCCAGCAGCCCGATTCGGACCGGCGATGAGCAGTTCTTC.